The rows below give T cell receptor beta chains drawn from one sample of a study of blood T cell repertoires in COVID-19. TCRdb's copy holds only in-frame clones and misses some; the assay was immunoSEQ multiplex PCR. The table records around 170,000 clones, 80% of them present only once. Sequencing was done on a sample of peripheral blood. These receptors all stem from a man in his 70s with active or convalescent COVID-19. Each CDR3 is given with its conserved first and last residue. A D gene is named only where the DNA matches it firmly. Clone size appears in some rows only: once, few, many, or a class for an expanded clone.

V gene,J gene,D gene,clone size,CDR3 DNA,CDR3 protein
TRBV2,TRBJ1-4,TRBD1,NA,TGTGCCAGCAGTGAAGGACAGGGGGCACGAGTGAGCAAACTGTTTTTT,CASSEGQGARVSKLFF
TRBV4-3,TRBJ1-2,NA,NA,TGCGCCAGCAGCCAAGCAGAGGTCGGTGGCTACACCTTC,CASSQAEVGGYTF
TRBV6-6,TRBJ1-2,NA,NA,TGTGCCAGCAGTTTAGGGGTCGGCTACACCTTC,CASSLGVGYTF
TRBV7-2,TRBJ1-5,NA,NA,TGTGCCAGCAGCTTATGGTCCAGCGATAGCAATCAGCCCCAGCATTTT,CASSLWSSDSNQPQHF
TRBV5-4,TRBJ1-4,NA,NA,TGTGCCAGCAGCTTGATCCCCCAAGGAGGGAACGAAAAACTGTTTTTT,CASSLIPQGGNEKLFF
TRBV9,TRBJ2-1,NA,NA,TGTGCCAGCAGCCCAAGAGAAGGGCAGGGGTCCTACAATGAGCAGTTCTTC,CASSPREGQGSYNEQFF
TRBV6-2/TRBV6-3,TRBJ1-1,NA,NA,TGTGCCAGCAGTTTGCCTCAGTGGCGGAGCACTGAAGCTTTCTTT,CASSLPQWRSTEAFF
TRBV5-1,TRBJ1-2,TRBD1,NA,TGCGCCAGCAGTCCTCGCCGGGACAGCTATGGCTACACCTTC,CASSPRRDSYGYTF
TRBV7-9,TRBJ1-1,NA,NA,TGTGCCAGCAGCTTAGGAGGGCGAGGGTACACTGAAGCTTTCTTT,CASSLGGRGYTEAFF
TRBV15,TRBJ2-1,TRBD2,once,TGTGCCACCAGCAGTCGGACTAGCGGGGTTTCCTCCTACAATGAGCAGTTCTTC,CATSSRTSGVSSYNEQFF
TRBV28,TRBJ2-7,NA,few,TGTGCCAGCAGTTTTCCTGCGGGAAGATACGAGCAGTACTTC,CASSFPAGRYEQYF
TRBV27,TRBJ1-6,TRBD1,once,TGTGCCAGCAGTTTGGCCAGGGGGCACTCACCCCTCCACTTT,CASSLARGHSPLHF
TRBV4-1,TRBJ1-2,TRBD1,many,TGCGCCAGCAGCCGATGGGTAGGGGGACAGGTGGGCTATGGCTACACCTTC,CASSRWVGGQVGYGYTF
TRBV6-5,TRBJ2-5,TRBD1,NA,TGTGCCAGCACCCGGGACAGGTACCAAGAGACCCAGTACTTC,CASTRDRYQETQYF
TRBV28,TRBJ2-5,NA,NA,TGTGCCAGCAGTTTTAGCGCGTCGGAAGAGACCCAGTACTTC,CASSFSASEETQYF
TRBV7-9,TRBJ1-1,NA,once,TGTGCCAGCAGCTACGGACGAGAGGGATCTGAAGCTTTCTTT,CASSYGREGSEAFF
TRBV6-1,TRBJ1-6,TRBD1,once,TGTGCCAGCAGTGAAGCGACAGGGGGTTGGGGACCCCTCCACTTT,CASSEATGGWGPLHF
TRBV27,TRBJ2-7,TRBD1,NA,TGTGCCAGCAGTTTTACAGGGGGCCGAGCAAGGCTTAAGGACGAGCAGTACTTC,CASSFTGGRARLKDEQYF
TRBV6-5,TRBJ2-7,NA,NA,TGTGCCAGCAGTCTAAGGACAGTATCCTACGAGCAGTACTTC,CASSLRTVSYEQYF
TRBV7-9,TRBJ2-5,NA,once,TGTGCCAGCAGCTTAGACAGGCAGAGACAAGAGACCCAGTACTTC,CASSLDRQRQETQYF
TRBV6-1,TRBJ1-1,NA,NA,TGTGCCAGCAGTGAAATCCCCCTGGGGGCCCAAGCTTTCTTT,CASSEIPLGAQAFF
TRBV30,TRBJ1-5,TRBD1,NA,TGTGCCTGGAGTGCCTCCCCGGACAGGGTTACTCAGCCCCAGCATTTT,CAWSASPDRVTQPQHF
TRBV14,TRBJ1-2,NA,few,TGTGCCAGCAGCCAGAGTCAGGGGCACGGCTACACCTTC,CASSQSQGHGYTF
TRBV29-1,TRBJ1-2,NA,NA,TGCAGCGTTTCCTTTTTTGACTATGGCTACACCTTC,CSVSFFDYGYTF